This T cell receptor beta chain is from a study of early T cells in non-severe SARS-CoV-2 infection. Study context: RNA in bulk from unsorted whole blood was sequenced, and chains were unpaired.

Unique molecular identifiers tagged individual cDNA molecules. TCRdb re-derived calls from the 5' RACE reads in MiXCR, one entry per CDR3 protein. The table lists around 92,000 distinct CDR3 sequences, approximately 9.9% of them singletons. Trimming pared 3 bases from V and 3 bases from J, leaving 12 bases between. Germline V lookup: CDR1 SGHNT, CDR2 YENEEA. There are 15 residues in the CDR3. In the case of this clonotype: What it binds is unknown.

Whole-study results and caveats: VDJdb-based matching was biased toward anti-spike CD8 responses and missed private and CD4 specificities.

The chain is built from TRBV11-3 and TRBJ2-1, with D possibly TRBD1 on 6 matching bases. This clonotype was obtained from an adult who was a healthcare worker with PCR-confirmed SARS-CoV-2 infection or an uninfected control (not recorded which). The specimen was whole blood. As DNA, the CDR3 is TGTGCCAGCAGCTTCAGCAGGGGCAACTACAATGAGCAGTTCTTC. Protein sequence: CASSFSRGNYNEQFF.